These T cell receptor beta chains were read from a single sample in a study of blood T cell repertoires in COVID-19. The data were produced by immunoSEQ multiplex PCR, yet TCRdb's version contains in-frame clones alone and is incomplete. The data contain some 47,000 clones, approximately 92% of them singletons. What was sequenced was peripheral blood. The receptors stem from a man between 60 and 75 years old with active COVID-19. CDR3s include the opening cysteine and the closing phenylalanine or tryptophan. A D gene is named only where the DNA matches it firmly. Expanded clones are given a class, and other clones once, few, many or no size at all.

d_call	v_call	j_call	clone_size	cdr3_nt	cdr3_aa
NA	TRBV29-1	TRBJ1-5	NA	TGCAGCGCCACGACAGGAGTTAATCAGCCCCAGCATTTT	CSATTGVNQPQHF
TRBD1	TRBV2	TRBJ2-6	once	TGTGCCAGTAGTCCGGGACAGGGACATGGTGGGGCCAACGTCCTGACTTTC	CASSPGQGHGGANVLTF
TRBD1	TRBV28	TRBJ1-3	NA	TGTGCCAGCAGCATCAGGACAGGGGGCCGGAGAACGAGAAACACCATATATTTT	CASSIRTGGRRTRNTIYF
TRBD1	TRBV3-1/TRBV3-2	TRBJ1-6	NA	TGTGCCAGCAGCCAAGGGACAGGGAGAGGTACACCCCTCCACTTT	CASSQGTGRGTPLHF
NA	TRBV7-2	TRBJ1-1	NA	TGTGCCAGCAGCACCGTCCCAGTTGGCACTGAAGCTTTCTTT	CASSTVPVGTEAFF
NA	TRBV5-6	TRBJ1-1	once	TGTGCCAGCAGCTTCGTCTCGAACACTGAAGCTTTCTTT	CASSFVSNTEAFF
NA	TRBV5-4	TRBJ2-7	NA	TGTGCCAGCAGCTTAGATTACGGGAGTCGGGAGTACTTC	CASSLDYGSREYF
TRBD2	TRBV6-2/TRBV6-3	TRBJ2-1	NA	TGTGCCAGCAGTTCGAGGGGTAGCGGGAGGGGTTTGGTAGGCAATGAGCAGTTCTTC	CASSSRGSGRGLVGNEQFF
NA	TRBV28	TRBJ2-7	NA	TGTGCCAGCGGGACTTACTACGAGCAGTACTTC	CASGTYYEQYF
TRBD2	TRBV6-5	TRBJ2-3	NA	TGTGCCAGCACTGCGGCGGGAGGGTACACAGATACGCAGTATTTT	CASTAAGGYTDTQYF
NA	TRBV7-7	TRBJ2-7	NA	TGTGCTAGCAGCCCAGGTCGGACAGTCAACTCCTACGAGCAGTACTTC	CASSPGRTVNSYEQYF
NA	TRBV5-6	TRBJ2-5	NA	TGTGCCAGCAGCTGGTCGCGCGGGACCCAGTACTTC	CASSWSRGTQYF
NA	TRBV14	TRBJ2-1	NA	TGTGCCAGCAGCCAGGGGCCTTTTAGCTCCTACAATGAGCAGTTCTTC	CASSQGPFSSYNEQFF
NA	TRBV18	TRBJ2-5	NA	TGTGCCAGCTCAGCCAACGGAGGGGAGCAAGAGACCCAGTACTTC	CASSANGGEQETQYF
TRBD2	TRBV9	TRBJ2-1	NA	TGTGCCAGCAGCGTAGGTACGGGAGGGCCGAATGAGCAGTTCTTC	CASSVGTGGPNEQFF
TRBD2	TRBV11-2	TRBJ2-1	NA	TGTGCCAGCACCCTTAGTTTACTAGCGGGAGGAGGGCATGAGCAGTTCTTC	CASTLSLLAGGGHEQFF
NA	TRBV19	TRBJ2-2	NA	TGTGCCAGTAGTAGCTACGGGGGTCCGGCCGGGGAGCTGTTTTTT	CASSSYGGPAGELFF
TRBD1	TRBV24-1	TRBJ2-1	NA	TGTGCCACCAGTGATTCCGACAGGGTCAATGAGCAGTTCTTC	CATSDSDRVNEQFF
TRBD2	TRBV7-2	TRBJ2-1	NA	TGTGCCAGCACCTTCTACGGGGGGAGAAATGAGCAGTTCTTC	CASTFYGGRNEQFF
NA	TRBV25-1	TRBJ1-2	NA	TGTGCCAGCAGTTCCGGGGGTTCCTATGGCTACACCTTC	CASSSGGSYGYTF
TRBD2	TRBV25-1	TRBJ2-1	once	TGTGCCAGCAGCTTCGGACTAGCGGGCTACAATGAGCAGTTCTTC	CASSFGLAGYNEQFF
NA	TRBV5-5	TRBJ1-6	NA	TGTGCCAGCAGCTCCCTGGCCAGGGGTAATTCACCCCTCCACTTT	CASSSLARGNSPLHF
TRBD1	TRBV30	TRBJ1-3	NA	TGTGCCTGGGATAAGGGACAGGGTGTTGGAAACACCATATATTTT	CAWDKGQGVGNTIYF
TRBD2	TRBV7-2	TRBJ2-3	NA	TGTGCCAGCAGCTTAGGGACTAGCGGGACCGGGGCTACGCAGTATTTT	CASSLGTSGTGATQYF
TRBD1	TRBV10-3	TRBJ2-3	once	TGTGCCATCAGTGGACAGGGAAGCACAGATACGCAGTATTTT	CAISGQGSTDTQYF
NA	TRBV4-3	TRBJ1-3	few	TGCGCCAGCAGCCAAAACGGTATCTCTGGAAACACCATATATTTT	CASSQNGISGNTIYF
TRBD2	TRBV11-3	TRBJ2-3	NA	TGTGCCAGCAGCTTCGGACTAGCGGCTAGCACAGATACGCAGTATTTT	CASSFGLAASTDTQYF
NA	TRBV21-1	TRBJ2-4	NA	TGTGCCAGCAGCAAAGCGCTCCGACAGGGGGTTTCCAAAAACATTCAGTACTTC	CASSKALRQGVSKNIQYF
TRBD2	TRBV6-2/TRBV6-3	TRBJ2-5	NA	TGTGCCAGCAGTTACTCTAGCGGGCGACTTTACCAAGAGACCCAGTACTTC	CASSYSSGRLYQETQYF
TRBD2	TRBV7-2	TRBJ2-3	NA	TGTGCCAGCAGCTTAGGATCCACTAGCGGGAGTGCGCAGTATTTT	CASSLGSTSGSAQYF
NA	TRBV3-1/TRBV3-2	TRBJ2-7	NA	TGTGCCAGCAGCCGAGACGAAGCTCACGAGCAGTACTTC	CASSRDEAHEQYF
TRBD2	TRBV7-9	TRBJ2-5	NA	TGTGCCAGCAGCCCAGGGACTAGCGGGAGGGTTGAGACCCAGTACTTC	CASSPGTSGRVETQYF
NA	TRBV6-2/TRBV6-3	TRBJ2-2	NA	TGTGCCAGCAGTTACTCCGGGGTGACGAACACCGGGGAGCTGTTTTTT	CASSYSGVTNTGELFF
TRBD1	TRBV15	TRBJ1-2	NA	TGTGCCACCAGCATGACGGGGACAGGGCATTATGGCTACACCTTC	CATSMTGTGHYGYTF
TRBD1	TRBV5-1	TRBJ2-5	NA	TGCGCCAGCGGTTTTATGCCCGGGACAGGGCAAGAGACCCAGTACTTC	CASGFMPGTGQETQYF
NA	TRBV9	TRBJ1-6	NA	TGTGCCAGCAGCGAGGGACACCCATCGTATAATTCACCCCTCCACTTT	CASSEGHPSYNSPLHF
NA	TRBV28	TRBJ1-5	NA	TGTGCCAGCAGTCTGAGACCGGGTATGTCTAGCAATCAGCCCCAGCATTTT	CASSLRPGMSSNQPQHF
TRBD1	TRBV20-1	TRBJ2-2	NA	TGCAGTGCTAGTGGGACAGGGGGCAACGGGGAGCTGTTTTTT	CSASGTGGNGELFF
NA	TRBV4-2	TRBJ2-2	NA	TGTGCCAGCAGCCAGGCCGCGGGATGGAGCACCGGGGAGCTGTTTTTT	CASSQAAGWSTGELFF
NA	TRBV4-2	TRBJ1-2	NA	TGTGCCAGCAGCCAAGACAGCTATGGCTACACCTTC	CASSQDSYGYTF
NA	TRBV7-2	TRBJ2-1	NA	TGTGCCAGCAGCTTAATCTATGAGCAGTTCTTC	CASSLIYEQFF
TRBD1	TRBV6-7	TRBJ1-4	NA	TGTGCCAGCAGCCGCGACACGATACAGGGGGCAGGGGAAAAACTGTTTTTT	CASSRDTIQGAGEKLFF
NA	TRBV3-1/TRBV3-2	TRBJ2-2	NA	TGTGCCAGCAGCCAAGCAGGGTCCGGGGAGCTGTTTTTT	CASSQAGSGELFF
NA	TRBV4-3	TRBJ1-6	NA	TGCGCCAGCAGCCAAGACAGTCAGGGTAATTCACCCCTCCACTTT	CASSQDSQGNSPLHF
TRBD1	TRBV7-9	TRBJ2-5	NA	TGTGCCAGCAGCTTGGGGGACAGCTTCCAAGAGACCCAGTACTTC	CASSLGDSFQETQYF
NA	TRBV28	TRBJ2-4	NA	TGTGCCAGCAGTTTTATTACGGGATACAGGGAGGGAGCCAAAAACATTCAGTACTTC	CASSFITGYREGAKNIQYF
NA	TRBV28	TRBJ1-6	NA	TGTGCCAGCAGTTTAAGGGGTTCACCCCTCCACTTT	CASSLRGSPLHF
TRBD2	TRBV18	TRBJ2-6	once	TGTGCCAGCTCACCACGACTAGCGGGAGTGGGGGCCAACGTCCTGACTTTC	CASSPRLAGVGANVLTF
NA	TRBV10-3	TRBJ2-1	once	TGTGCCATCGGGGGAGTAGGTAGCGGCCAATTTAGCTCCTACAATGAGCAGTTCTTC	CAIGGVGSGQFSSYNEQFF
TRBD1	TRBV28	TRBJ1-1	once	TGTGCCAGCAGCCTCCAGGGGGCGCCGGGGACTGAAGCTTTCTTT	CASSLQGAPGTEAFF
NA	TRBV7-9	TRBJ1-2	once	TGTGCCAGCAGCAGCCGGACGGGAAACTATGGCTACACCTTC	CASSSRTGNYGYTF
NA	TRBV19	TRBJ2-2	once	TGTGCCAGTAGTGTAGACAGGTTAAACACCGGGGAGCTGTTTTTT	CASSVDRLNTGELFF
TRBD2	TRBV7-9	TRBJ2-4	NA	TGTGCCAGCAGCGTCCCCTTACTAGCGGGCCCTGGAAGAAACATTCAGTACTTC	CASSVPLLAGPGRNIQYF
NA	TRBV7-8	TRBJ2-1	NA	TGTGCCAGCAGCTCAAGAGTCGTGGATGAGCAGTTCTTC	CASSSRVVDEQFF
TRBD1	TRBV2	TRBJ2-7	NA	TGTGCCAGCAGTCCGCCCCGGGACAGGCCCCACGAGCAGTACTTC	CASSPPRDRPHEQYF
NA	TRBV12-2	TRBJ1-1	NA	TGTGCAAGTCCCACGGGGGAGGAATGGATGAACACTGAAGCTTTCTTT	CASPTGEEWMNTEAFF
TRBD2	TRBV5-4	TRBJ2-1	NA	TGTGCCAGCAGCCCCGGATGGGGGGGCTACAATGAGCAGTTCTTC	CASSPGWGGYNEQFF
NA	TRBV28	TRBJ2-5	NA	TGTGCCAGCAGTTTACCGCCGCAGCAGTACTTC	CASSLPPQQYF
TRBD2	TRBV9	TRBJ2-3	NA	TGTGCCAGCAGCGAGGGGGGGACTAGCGTAGATACGCAGTATTTT	CASSEGGTSVDTQYF